The 12 T cell receptor beta chains given below trace back to one sample, sequenced in a study of blood T cell repertoires in COVID-19 (dated by TCRdb to 2018 to 2020). The library came from the immunoSEQ multiplex PCR assay. The table was pulled from immuneACCESS by TCRdb, which kept in-frame rearrangements only. Such tables lose some clones; where checked, under half of the loss comes from unresolved V genes, and the rest has no known cause. The sample table holds 15,000 or so clones, of which over 65% were seen once. Of the sample, about 18% is held by the ten largest clones. The specimen sequenced was peripheral blood. These receptors all come from a man aged 35 to 55 with active or convalescent COVID-19.

The rearrangement links TRBV7-2 to TRBJ1-6; 11 nucleotides agree with TRBD1. Germline trimming cut 5 bases from V and 8 bases from J; bases unmatched to any gene: 5. CDR1 and CDR2 (germline): SGHTA, FQGNSA. This CDR3 region has 15 residues. Written as DNA, the CDR3 is TGTGCCAGCAGCCCGGGACAGGGGGTTTATTCACCCCTCCACTTT. It encodes CASSPGQGVYSPLHF.

J is TRBJ2-3 and V is TRBV28; TRBD2 matches at 8 bases. The germline CDR1 and CDR2 sequences are MDHEN and SYDVKM. The CDR3 is 13 residues long. The V gene end was trimmed by 8 bases and the J gene end by 5 bases; junction bases not matched to a gene: 6. The CDR3 DNA is TGTGCCAGCTGCGGGGGGTCCCGAGATACGCAGTATTTT. Encoded protein: CASCGGSRDTQYF.

This chain uses TRBV7-9 with TRBJ1-4; 8 bases match TRBD1. Trimming took 5 bases from V and 2 from J; bases not matched to a gene: 7. The CDR3 consists of 16 residues. Germline V gene data show CDR1 as SEHNR and CDR2 as FQNEAQ (reference sequence). The DNA of the CDR3 is TGTGCCAGCAGCGACGACAGGGGACGCACTAATGAAAAACTGTTTTTT. The encoded protein is CASSDDRGRTNEKLFF.

The V and J genes are TRBV6-4 and TRBJ1-6, with no clear D. The V gene lost 6 bases and the J gene lost 3 bases, with 9 bases spanning the gap. The CDR3 is 14 amino acids. CDR1 is MRHNA and CDR2 is SNTAGT in the germline V gene. CDR3 nucleotide sequence: TGTGCCAGCAGGGACCACAGCTATAATTCACCCCTCCACTTT. Its translation: CASRDHSYNSPLHF.

With regard to this clone: A junction end diverges from the germline sequence, so it may reflect a read error. This chain joins TRBV7-3 and TRBJ2-7, with 10 bases fitting TRBD1. Germline CDR1 and CDR2: SGHTA and FQGTGA. The CDR3 is 15 residues long. DNA for the CDR3: TGTGCCAGCAGCGTAACCGGGACAGGGGCTGAGGAGCAGTACTTC. It is translated as CASSVTGTGAEEQYF.

This sequence joins TRBV5-1 and TRBJ2-7; 12 bases fit TRBD1. This CDR3 has 15 residues. With V trimmed by 6 bases and J by 3 bases, 7 bases remained unmatched. Germline V gene lookup returns CDR1 SGHRS and CDR2 YFSETQ. CDR3 amino acids: CASTSGTGGGYEQYF. The CDR3 DNA reads as TGCGCCAGCACATCCGGGACAGGGGGCGGCTACGAGCAGTACTTC.

This clone was recorded once. The V and J genes are TRBV27 and TRBJ2-3; D is possibly TRBD2 (7 bases). The CDR3 loop spans 19 amino acids. V was clipped by 5 bases and J by 3 bases, with 27 bases between them. The germline V gene has CDR1 MNHEY and CDR2 SMNVEV (reference sequence). Written as DNA, the CDR3 is TGTGCCAGCAGTATTGGGTTTCGAGGGGGGGCGTTGGGTACAGATACGCAGTATTTT. This codes for CASSIGFRGGALGTDTQYF.

CDR3: CASRTEMGANVLTF. CDR3 DNA: TGTGCCAGCAGGACAGAGATGGGGGCCAACGTCCTGACTTTC. V gene TRBV2 combines with J gene TRBJ2-6; possibly TRBD1 for D (5 bases). Between the trimmed V and J ends, which lost 6 bases and 4 bases, there was a span of 10 bases. Germline-derived CDR1 and CDR2 are SNHLY and FYNNEI. The CDR3 spans 14 residues.

The V gene is TRBV6-2 or TRBV6-3, the J gene TRBJ1-1, with D possibly matching TRBD1 (6 bases). V was cut by 6 bases and J by 2 bases, with 10 bases left in between. Looked up from germline, CDR1 is MNHEY and CDR2 is SVGEGT. The length of the CDR3 is 13 residues. The CDR3 sequence: CASSIGTNTEAFF. In DNA, the CDR3 is TGTGCCAGCAGCATCGGGACAAACACTGAAGCTTTCTTT.

This chain links TRBV5-4 with TRBJ2-3; TRBD1 aligns across 8 bases. CDR1 and CDR2 (germline): SGHNT, YYREEE (reference sequence). The CDR3 is made up of 18 amino acids. J was trimmed by 4 bases and V by 0 bases; bases with no gene match: 13. CDR3 coding DNA: TGTGCCAGCAGCTTGGCCTCCTACAGGGGGATAGGGGCAGATACGCAGTATTTT. This codes for CASSLASYRGIGADTQYF. The variable domain in full, completed from reference TRBV5-4 and TRBJ2-3, reads ETGVTQSPTHLIKTRGQQVTLRCSSQSGHNTVSWYQQALGQGPQFIFQYYREEENGRGNFPPRFSGLQFPNYSSELNVNALELDDSALYLCASSLASYRGIGADTQYFGPGTRLTVL.

V usage is TRBV29-1 and J usage is TRBJ2-5, with D uncertain. The CDR3 covers 11 residues. Looked up from germline, CDR1 is SQVTM and CDR2 is ANQGSEA. Trimming took off 4 bases at V and 4 bases at J, with 7 bases between the two ends. The CDR3, as DNA: TGCAGCGTTGCTTCTTCAGAGACCCAGTACTTC. This gives the protein CSVASSETQYF. Complete variable domain (other parts from reference TRBV29-1 and TRBJ2-5): SAVISQKPSRDICQRGTSLTIQCQVDSQVTMMFWYRQQPGQSLTLIATANQGSEATYESGFVIDKFPISRPNLTFSTLTVSNMSPEDSSIYLCSVASSETQYFGPGTRLLVL.

This clone was detected once. CDR3: CASSQWQGNTGELFF. The DNA of the CDR3 is TGCGCCAGCAGCCAATGGCAGGGGAACACCGGGGAGCTGTTTTTT. The chain carries TRBV4-1 and TRBJ2-2; D might be TRBD1 (5 bases). Germline CDR1 is MGHRA and CDR2 is YSYEKL. The CDR3 length is 15 residues. V shed 2 bases and J shed 1 base, with 8 bases lying between them.